This TCR beta chain was obtained from a study of blood T cell repertoires in COVID-19. Study summary: There were acute and convalescent COVID-19 samples, and they came from the United States, Italy and Spain. Sources were T cells, B-cell-depleted T cells, or PBMCs; the material itself was cDNA or gDNA.

Per germline, CDR1 LGHNA and CDR2 YNFKEQ. CDR3 size: 16 residues. V lost 0 bases, J lost 4 bases, and 4 bases stayed unmatched. Per the study methods: Amplification from reference gene primers served as the basis for estimated nucleated cell counts. The data were produced by immunoSEQ multiplex PCR, yet TCRdb's version contains in-frame clones alone and is incomplete. From that table come the V and J calls and clone size; the DNA was used to work out D and trimming. The data hold about 63,000 clones, with approximately 88% observed a single time. There are a few counts of this clone. The receptor was derived from a human donor in a cohort sampled during active COVID-19. The genes are TRBV4-2 and TRBJ2-1; 9 bases agree with TRBD2. The sequenced sample was peripheral blood. This chain's CDR3 is CASSQESSGDYNEQFF. The CDR3 region has the DNA TGTGCCAGCAGCCAAGAGTCTAGCGGGGATTACAATGAGCAGTTCTTC.